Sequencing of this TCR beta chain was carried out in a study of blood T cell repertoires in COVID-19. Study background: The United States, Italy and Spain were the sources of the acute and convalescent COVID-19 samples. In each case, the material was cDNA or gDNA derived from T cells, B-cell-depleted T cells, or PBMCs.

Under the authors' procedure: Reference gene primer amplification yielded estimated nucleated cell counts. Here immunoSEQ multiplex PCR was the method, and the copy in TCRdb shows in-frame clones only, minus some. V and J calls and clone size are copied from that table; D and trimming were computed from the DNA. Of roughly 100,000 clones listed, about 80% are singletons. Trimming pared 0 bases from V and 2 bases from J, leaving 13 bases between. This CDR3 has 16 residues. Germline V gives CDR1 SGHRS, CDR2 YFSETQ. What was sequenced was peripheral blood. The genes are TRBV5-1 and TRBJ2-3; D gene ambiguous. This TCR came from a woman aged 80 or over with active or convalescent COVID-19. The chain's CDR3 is CASSLAAVRATDTQYF. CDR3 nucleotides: TGCGCCAGCAGCTTGGCCGCGGTGAGAGCCACAGATACGCAGTATTTT. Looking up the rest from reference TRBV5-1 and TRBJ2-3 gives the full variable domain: KAGVTQTPRYLIKTRGQQVTLSCSPISGHRSVSWYQQTPGQGLQFLFEYFSETQRNKGNFPGRFSGRQFSNSRSEMNVSTLELGDSALYLCASSLAAVRATDTQYFGPGTRLTVL.